One sample yielded the 23 T cell receptor beta chains listed below, sequenced in a study of cytotoxic CD8 clonotypes in ibrutinib-treated CLL. TCRdb keeps only in-frame clones here, not all; method: immunoSEQ multiplex PCR. The sample shows fewer than 70,000 clones, roughly 70% of them seen only once. The sequencing here drew on PBMCs, taken after 12 months of ibrutinib treatment. The origin of the receptors is a human donor with chronic lymphocytic leukemia.

The chain links TRBV10-3 to TRBJ2-5; D gene unclear. Trimming shortened V by 2 bases and J by 0 bases, and 4 bases separated the two germline ends. Germline values: CDR1 ENHRY, CDR2 SYGVKD. CDR3 length: 13 residues. DNA for the CDR3: TGTGCCATCAGTGAGGGAAACCAAGAGACCCAGTACTTC. Protein product: CAISEGNQETQYF.

This clone came up many times. The V and J genes are TRBV19 and TRBJ1-5; no clear D gene. The V gene lost 2 bases and the J gene lost 1 base, with 3 bases spanning the gap. The CDR3 has 13 amino acids. CDR1 is LNHDA and CDR2 is SQIVND in the germline V gene (reference sequence). The CDR3 DNA is TGTGCCAGTAGTATACAGAGCAATCAGCCCCAGCATTTT. This sequence encodes CASSIQSNQPQHF.

Points on this clone: Additional DNA sequences in this sample encode the identical CDR3. The CDR3 region has the DNA TGTGCCAGCAGTTTAACCTACGAGCAGTACTTC. It codes for CASSLTYEQYF. The genes are TRBV28 and TRBJ2-7, with D uncertain. From germline, CDR1 is MDHEN and CDR2 SYDVKM. V shed 2 bases and J shed 2 bases, with 1 base lying between them. CDR3 size: 11 residues.

This clone was seen more than once but under ten times. The chain employs TRBV15 and TRBJ2-3; D might be TRBD1 (5 bases). The CDR3 is 15 amino acids. In germline, CDR1 is LNHNV, CDR2 YYDKDF (reference sequence). Trimming cost V 0 bases and J 1 base, with 8 bases left between them. CDR3: CATSRDLGGTDTQYF. DNA of the CDR3: TGTGCCACCAGCAGAGATCTAGGGGGCACAGATACGCAGTATTTT.

The V gene is TRBV5-1, the J gene TRBJ2-6; the match to TRBD2 covers 8 bases. Germline V lookup: CDR1 SGHRS, CDR2 YFSETQ. The CDR3 consists of 15 residues. After removal of 6 bases from V and 2 bases from J, the junction contained 4 bases not matched to a gene. This CDR3 is CASKEAGAGANVLTF. DNA of the CDR3: TGCGCCAGCAAGGAAGCGGGAGCTGGGGCCAACGTCCTGACTTTC.

This chain uses TRBV6-4 with TRBJ2-1; TRBD2 is a possible D gene (5 bases). There are 13 residues in the CDR3. The germline V gene has CDR1 MRHNA and CDR2 SNTAGT. V gave up 11 bases and J gave up 8 bases, with 19 bases separating them. The DNA for the CDR3 is TGTGCCCTCGCGCAGAGGGTTTCTGATGAGCAGTTCTTC. Protein: CALAQRVSDEQFF.

This chain links TRBV5-1 with TRBJ2-7, with D maybe TRBD2 (6 bases). V lost 3 bases and J lost 3, with 13 bases in between. CDR1 and CDR2 from the germline V gene are SGHRS and YFSETQ. The CDR3 is made up of 14 amino acids. The CDR3 loop reads CASSSRPGGYEQYF. The CDR3 DNA sequence: TGCGCCAGCAGCTCGAGACCCGGGGGCTACGAGCAGTACTTC.

This chain connects TRBV29-1 to TRBJ2-3; 8 bases agree with TRBD1. This CDR3 has 16 residues. Trimming cost V 2 bases and J 4 bases; bases outside gene matches: 11. CDR1 SQVTM and CDR2 ANQGSEA come from the germline V gene. The CDR3 sequence is CSVETNRGVSADTQYF. The DNA of the CDR3 is TGCAGCGTTGAAACAAACAGGGGGGTTAGCGCAGATACGCAGTATTTT.

The chain carries TRBV6-5 and TRBJ2-1, with D perhaps TRBD2 (6 bases). The V end lost 4 bases, the J end lost 6 bases, and 16 bases lay between the germline ends. CDR3 length equals 15 residues. Germline V gene data show CDR1 as MNHEY and CDR2 as SVGAGI. The CDR3 sequence is CASSFLVGTRNEQFF. The CDR3 bases are TGTGCCAGCAGTTTCCTTGTGGGGACTCGCAATGAGCAGTTCTTC.

In DNA, the CDR3 is TGTGCCAGCAGCTTGAGTACTACAGGGTTGCACGAGCAGTACTTC. This translates into CASSLSTTGLHEQYF. This chain uses TRBV5-5 with TRBJ2-7; possibly TRBD1 for D (6 bases). Germline CDR1 SGHKS, CDR2 YYEKEE (reference sequence). Trimming took 1 base from V and 5 from J, leaving 16 bases between them. This CDR3 spans 15 amino acids.

This clone was seen more than once but under ten times. This chain uses TRBV18 with TRBJ1-5; TRBD1 matches at 8 bases. Germline V lookup: CDR1 KGHSH, CDR2 LQKENI. The V gene end was trimmed by 4 bases and the J gene end by 0 bases; junction bases not matched to a gene: 8. The CDR3 has 17 residues. The CDR3 sequence: CASSQGQGGVSNQPQHF. For the CDR3, the DNA is TGTGCCAGCTCACAAGGACAGGGTGGCGTTAGCAATCAGCCCCAGCATTTT. Full variable domain (remainder filled in from reference TRBV18 and TRBJ1-5): NAGVMQNPRHLVRRRGQEARLRCSPMKGHSHVYWYRQLPEEGLKFMVYLQKENIIDESGMPKERFSAEFPKEGPSILRIQQVVRGDSAAYFCASSQGQGGVSNQPQHFGDGTRLSIL.

The chain has TRBV28 and TRBJ2-2; D remains ambiguous. Germline V gene lookup returns CDR1 MDHEN and CDR2 SYDVKM. Trimming removed 7 bases from V and 1 base from J, with 13 bases in between. This CDR3 region has 15 residues. The CDR3 nucleotides read TGTGCCAGCACCTCTCAAGAATGGAACACCGGGGAGCTGTTTTTT. As protein: CASTSQEWNTGELFF.

This clone turned up a few times. The chain has TRBV28 and TRBJ2-7; D is possibly TRBD2 (6 bases). V was clipped by 4 bases and J by 4 bases, with 20 bases between them. Germline CDR1 and CDR2: MDHEN and SYDVKM. This CDR3 spans 16 amino acids. As DNA, the CDR3 is TGTGCCAGCAGTTCGAAGACCTGGGAGGCGGGGTACGAGCAGTACTTC. Its translation: CASSSKTWEAGYEQYF.

The rearrangement joins TRBV2 to TRBJ2-7; TRBD1 aligns across 12 bases. The germline V gene encodes CDR1 SNHLY and CDR2 FYNNEI. With V trimmed by 5 bases and J by 4 bases, 12 bases remained unmatched. The CDR3 is made up of 17 amino acids. This chain's CDR3 is CASSRGPGQGAGYEQYF. The CDR3 DNA reads TGTGCCAGCAGTCGAGGGCCGGGACAGGGGGCGGGGTACGAGCAGTACTTC.

This clone was counted between two and nine times. This chain joins TRBV11-2 and TRBJ1-2; D remains unclear. Trimming shortened V by 4 bases and J by 3 bases, and 12 bases separated the two germline ends. Germline V gene data show CDR1 as SGHAT and CDR2 as FQNNGV. This CDR3 spans 14 amino acids. The CDR3 reads CASSSVAGYYGYTF. CDR3 in DNA: TGTGCCAGCAGCTCAGTAGCGGGGTACTATGGCTACACCTTC.

J is TRBJ2-3 and V is TRBV29-1, with D possibly matching TRBD1 (6 bases). Germline V CDR1 and CDR2: SQVTM, ANQGSEA. V gave up 7 bases and J gave up 5 bases, with 13 bases separating them. This CDR3 region has 12 residues. The CDR3 here is CSGGPGLDTQYF. The CDR3 coding sequence is TGCAGCGGGGGGCCGGGTTTAGATACGCAGTATTTT.

The chain carries TRBV6-6 and TRBJ1-2, with D unclear. V gave up 4 bases and J gave up 6 bases, with 15 bases separating them. In germline, CDR1 is MNHNY, CDR2 SVGAGI (reference sequence). CDR3 length: 14 amino acids. The CDR3, as DNA: TGTGCCAGCAGTTCCCGGATCGGATTCAATGGCTACACCTTC. Translating it yields CASSSRIGFNGYTF.

The V gene is TRBV6-5, the J gene TRBJ1-1; a possible D gene is TRBD1 (5 bases). The germline V gene has CDR1 MNHEY and CDR2 SVGAGI. The CDR3 sequence is 13 residues long. The ends were cut back, 2 bases at V and 5 bases at J, with 9 bases in the middle. The CDR3 nucleotides are TGTGCCAGCAGTTACACGGAGGGGACTGAAGCTTTCTTT. Its translation: CASSYTEGTEAFF.

This clone was seen only a few times. This chain links TRBV5-6 with TRBJ1-5, with D maybe TRBD1 (5 bases). The CDR3 contains 14 residues. Germline values: CDR1 SGHDT, CDR2 YYEEEE. The V gene lost 5 bases and the J gene lost 3 bases, with 12 bases spanning the gap. The CDR3 protein is CASSPPGTNQPQHF. The CDR3 bases are TGTGCCAGCAGTCCCCCAGGGACCAATCAGCCCCAGCATTTT.

This clone was recorded once. This chain links TRBV5-1 with TRBJ2-3; TRBD1 aligns across 8 bases. V shed 0 bases, J shed 1 base, and the junction held 4 bases outside the gene matches. In germline, CDR1 is SGHRS, CDR2 YFSETQ. The CDR3 contains 16 residues. The CDR3 is CASSLAGGQGTDTQYF. CDR3 nucleotide sequence: TGCGCCAGCAGCTTGGCCGGGGGACAGGGCACAGATACGCAGTATTTT.

This chain connects TRBV4-1 to TRBJ2-7; 7 bases are a match to TRBD1. The V gene's germline CDR1 is MGHRA and CDR2 YSYEKL. This CDR3 has 15 amino acids. Trimming removed 1 base from V and 5 bases from J; junction bases left unmatched: 8. CDR3 in amino acids: CASSQVGQGENEQYF. The CDR3 DNA reads as TGCGCCAGCAGCCAAGTAGGCCAGGGGGAGAACGAGCAGTACTTC.

V and J are TRBV5-1 and TRBJ2-3; 8 bases map to TRBD1. The CDR3 totals 12 residues. J gave up 5 bases and V 5 bases, and 1 base lay outside the gene matches. The germline V gene has CDR1 SGHRS and CDR2 YFSETQ. CDR3 in amino acids: CASRTGEDTQYF. CDR3 bases: TGCGCCAGCAGGACAGGGGAAGATACGCAGTATTTT.

This sequence joins TRBV30 and TRBJ2-1; 8 bases map to TRBD1. The CDR3 is made up of 15 amino acids. In germline, CDR1 is GTSNPN, CDR2 SVGIG (reference sequence). The junction had 8 bases not matched to a gene; V was cut back by 0 bases and J by 7 bases. DNA for the CDR3: TGTGCCTGGAGTGTAGGGCAGGGGGCAGGGAATGAGCAGTTCTTC. Amino acids: CAWSVGQGAGNEQFF.